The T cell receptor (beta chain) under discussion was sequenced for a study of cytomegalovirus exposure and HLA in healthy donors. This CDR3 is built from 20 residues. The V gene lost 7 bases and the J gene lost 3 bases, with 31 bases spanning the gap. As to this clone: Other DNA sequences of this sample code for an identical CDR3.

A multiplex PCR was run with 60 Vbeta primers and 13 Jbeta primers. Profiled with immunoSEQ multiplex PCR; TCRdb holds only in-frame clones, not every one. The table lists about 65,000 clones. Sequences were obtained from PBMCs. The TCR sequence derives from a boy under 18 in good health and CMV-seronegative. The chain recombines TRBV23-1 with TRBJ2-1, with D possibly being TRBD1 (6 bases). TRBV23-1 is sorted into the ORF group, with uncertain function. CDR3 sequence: CASTLLPRPGGPVSYNEQFF. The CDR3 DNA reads TGCGCCAGCACCCTCCTTCCGCGGCCTGGGGGCCCAGTGAGCTACAATGAGCAGTTCTTC.